A single sample gave rise to the 16 T cell receptor beta chains below, sequenced in a study of blood T cell repertoires in COVID-19. Profiled with immunoSEQ multiplex PCR; TCRdb holds only in-frame clones, not every one. The sample holds roughly 120,000 clones, 70% to 90% seen once. Sequencing was carried out using peripheral blood. Every receptor here comes from a man between 70 and 80 years old who had recovered from COVID-19.

V gene TRBV2 combines with J gene TRBJ2-1, with no clear D. Germline loops: CDR1 SNHLY, CDR2 FYNNEI. V dropped 6 bases and J dropped 0 bases, with 9 bases sitting between them. This CDR3 has 14 residues. The CDR3: CASSSKYSYNEQFF. CDR3 DNA sequence: TGTGCCAGCAGCAGTAAATACTCCTACAATGAGCAGTTCTTC. The whole variable domain, remainder taken from reference TRBV2 and TRBJ2-1, is EPEVTQTPSHQVTQMGQEVILRCVPISNHLYFYWYRQILGQKVEFLVSFYNNEISEKSEIFDDQFSVERPDGSNFTLKIRSTKLEDSAMYFCASSSKYSYNEQFFGPGTRLTVL.

The chain combines TRBV3-1 (or the pseudogene TRBV3-2) with TRBJ2-5; D gene uncertain. In germline, CDR1 is LGHDT, CDR2 YNNKEL (reference sequence). The CDR3 covers 12 residues. V shed 4 bases and J shed 5 bases, with 8 bases lying between them. The DNA for the CDR3 is TGTGCCAGCAGCCCCAACATGGAGACCCAGTACTTC. Amino acids: CASSPNMETQYF.

The gene calls are TRBV24-1 and TRBJ2-1, with TRBD2 matching 7 bases. The trim removed 5 bases at V and 6 bases at J, leaving 15 bases unmatched. This CDR3 contains 17 residues. The germline V gene encodes CDR1 KGHDR and CDR2 SFDVKD. As DNA, the CDR3 is TGTGCCACCAGTGGACGGGGCGGGAGTAGAGTGGCCAATGAGCAGTTCTTC. Its protein is CATSGRGGSRVANEQFF.

The chain uses TRBV9 and TRBJ2-1; 9 bases fit TRBD2. V lost 0 bases to trimming and J lost 7 bases; unmatched junction nucleotides: 11. This CDR3 spans 17 amino acids. Germline CDR1 and CDR2: SGDLS and YYNGEE. The CDR3 protein is CASSVGLLREGRNEQFF. The CDR3, as DNA: TGTGCCAGCAGCGTAGGTCTCCTGCGGGAGGGCCGGAATGAGCAGTTCTTC.

The chain is built from TRBV19 and TRBJ1-4; D gene ambiguous. From germline, CDR1 is LNHDA and CDR2 SQIVND (reference sequence). This CDR3 contains 14 residues. Between the trimmed V and J ends, which lost 6 bases and 3 bases, there was a span of 11 bases. The CDR3 protein is CASRASPANEKLFF. CDR3 coding DNA: TGTGCCAGTAGAGCGTCGCCCGCTAATGAAAAACTGTTTTTT. Looking up the rest from reference TRBV19 and TRBJ1-4 gives the full variable domain: DGGITQSPKYLFRKEGQNVTLSCEQNLNHDAMYWYRQDPGQGLRLIYYSQIVNDFQKGDIAEGYSVSREKKESFPLTVTSAQKNPTAFYLCASRASPANEKLFFGSGTQLSVL.

The genes are TRBV5-6 and TRBJ1-3; 8 bases are shared with TRBD1. J gave up 2 bases and V 3 bases, and 7 bases lay outside the gene matches. Looked up from germline, CDR1 is SGHDT and CDR2 is YYEEEE. The CDR3 loop spans 16 amino acids. CDR3 sequence reads: CASSSLDRVAGNTIYF. CDR3 coding DNA: TGTGCCAGCAGCTCATTGGACAGGGTGGCTGGAAACACCATATATTTT.

V gene TRBV19 combines with J gene TRBJ1-2, with D uncertain. Germline CDR1 is LNHDA and CDR2 is SQIVND (reference sequence). There are 15 residues in the CDR3. V was cut by 1 base and J by 0 bases, with 9 bases left in between. CDR3 sequence: CASSIGTGSNYGYTF. The DNA of the CDR3 is TGTGCCAGTAGTATAGGCACGGGTTCTAACTATGGCTACACCTTC.

Written as DNA, the CDR3 is TGCGCCAGCAGCTTGAATAGGGCGGGAGGCCTCCCCAACAATGAGCAGTTCTTC. Translation gives CASSLNRAGGLPNNEQFF. This chain links TRBV5-1 with TRBJ2-1, with 8 bases lining up with TRBD2. The CDR3 is 18 amino acids. Germline V CDR1 and CDR2: SGHRS, YFSETQ. The J segment lost 5 bases and the V segment lost 1 base, leaving 14 bases of the junction unmatched.

The chain couples TRBV15 to TRBJ2-2; no clear D gene. Trimming stripped 5 bases from V and 3 bases from J, with 10 bases between. From germline, CDR1 is LNHNV and CDR2 YYDKDF (reference sequence). CDR3 length: 14 amino acids. For the CDR3, the DNA is TGTGCCACCAGCTCTTTCGGTTACACCGGGGAGCTGTTTTTT. It yields the protein CATSSFGYTGELFF.

The rearrangement joins TRBV3-1 (or the pseudogene TRBV3-2) to TRBJ1-4; 10 positions match TRBD1. Germline trimming cut 2 bases from V and 6 bases from J; bases unmatched to any gene: 6. The CDR3 totals 16 residues. CDR1 and CDR2 (germline): LGHDT, YNNKEL (reference sequence). The CDR3 here is CASSQRGQGVYEKLFF. The CDR3 bases are TGTGCCAGCAGCCAAAGAGGACAGGGGGTTTATGAAAAACTGTTTTTT.

The chain combines TRBV7-2 with TRBJ1-2, with D tentatively TRBD1 (5 bases). CDR1 is SGHTA and CDR2 is FQGNSA in the germline V gene. The CDR3 contains 13 residues. The germline V and J ends were trimmed by 1 base and 4 bases, with 7 bases remaining between them. CDR3 sequence reads: CASSLGQGYGYTF. The CDR3 DNA is TGTGCCAGCAGCTTAGGCCAGGGCTATGGCTACACCTTC. Complete variable domain (other parts from reference TRBV7-2 and TRBJ1-2): GAGVSQSPSNKVTEKGKDVELRCDPISGHTALYWYRQSLGQGLEFLIYFQGNSAPDKSGLPSDRFSAERTGGSVSTLTIQRTQQEDSAVYLCASSLGQGYGYTFGSGTRLTVV.

This clone was counted ten times or more. The J gene is TRBJ1-1, the V gene TRBV5-1; D is unclear. V lost 3 bases to trimming and J lost 0 bases, with 9 bases between them. Germline V gene lookup returns CDR1 SGHRS and CDR2 YFSETQ. The CDR3 spans 14 residues. CDR3 coding DNA: TGCGCCAGCAGCTCTAAGAACGTGAACACTGAAGCTTTCTTT. Translation: CASSSKNVNTEAFF.

This chain links TRBV7-2 with TRBJ1-4; perhaps TRBD1 as D (5 bases). This CDR3 contains 15 residues. V dropped 2 bases and J dropped 7 bases, with 14 bases sitting between them. CDR1 SGHTA and CDR2 FQGNSA come from the germline V gene. The CDR3 region is CASSLLSGGGEKLFF. In DNA form, the CDR3 reads TGTGCCAGCAGCTTATTATCGGGGGGAGGTGAAAAACTGTTTTTT.

The chain couples TRBV11-2 to TRBJ1-2; 7 nucleotides agree with TRBD1. The trim removed 4 bases at V and 4 bases at J, leaving 6 bases unmatched. This CDR3 contains 14 residues. Germline CDR1 and CDR2: SGHAT and FQNNGV. CDR3 residues: CASSSSTGLYGYTF. Written as DNA, the CDR3 is TGTGCCAGCAGCTCGTCGACAGGGCTCTATGGCTACACCTTC.

J is TRBJ1-3 and V is TRBV28; possibly TRBD1 for D (6 bases). The germline V gene encodes CDR1 MDHEN and CDR2 SYDVKM. The CDR3 has 14 residues. Trimming took off 5 bases at V and 3 bases at J, with 11 bases between the two ends. In nucleotides, the CDR3 is TGTGCCAGCAGTCTGCGCAGGGGTGGAAACACCATATATTTT. Residues: CASSLRRGGNTIYF. Full variable domain (remainder filled in from reference TRBV28 and TRBJ1-3): DVKVTQSSRYLVKRTGEKVFLECVQDMDHENMFWYRQDPGLGLRLIYFSYDVKMKEKGDIPEGYSVSREKKERFSLILESASTNQTSMYLCASSLRRGGNTIYFGEGSWLTVV.

This chain connects TRBV4-2 to TRBJ2-5; the D is unclear. Germline values: CDR1 LGHNA, CDR2 YNFKEQ. V was trimmed by 3 bases and J by 1 base, leaving 9 bases between them. This CDR3 is 14 amino acids long. This CDR3 reads CASSQIGGQETQYF. CDR3 sequence (DNA): TGTGCCAGCAGCCAGATTGGCGGCCAAGAGACCCAGTACTTC.